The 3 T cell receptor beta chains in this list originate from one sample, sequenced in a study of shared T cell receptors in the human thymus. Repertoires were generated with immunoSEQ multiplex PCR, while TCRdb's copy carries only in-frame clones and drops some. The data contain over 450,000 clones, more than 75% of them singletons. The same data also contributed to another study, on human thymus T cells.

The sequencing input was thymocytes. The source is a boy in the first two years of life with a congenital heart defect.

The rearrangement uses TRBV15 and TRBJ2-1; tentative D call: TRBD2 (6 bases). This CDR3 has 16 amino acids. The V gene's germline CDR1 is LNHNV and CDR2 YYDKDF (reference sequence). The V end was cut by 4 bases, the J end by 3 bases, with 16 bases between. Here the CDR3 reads CATSTARTTVYNEQFF. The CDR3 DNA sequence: TGTGCCACCAGCACCGCGCGGACTACCGTCTACAATGAGCAGTTCTTC. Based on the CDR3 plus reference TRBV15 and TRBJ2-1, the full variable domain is DAMVIQNPRYQVTQFGKPVTLSCSQTLNHNVMYWYQQKSSQAPKLLFHYYDKDFNNEADTPDNFQSRRPNTSFCFLDIRSPGLGDTAMYLCATSTARTTVYNEQFFGPGTRLTVL.

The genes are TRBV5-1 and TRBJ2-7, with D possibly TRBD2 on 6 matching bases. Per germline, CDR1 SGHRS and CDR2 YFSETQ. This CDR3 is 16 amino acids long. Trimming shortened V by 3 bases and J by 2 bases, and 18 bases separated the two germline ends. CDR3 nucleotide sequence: TGCGCCAGCAGCTGGTGGCGGGGACGGATGACCTACGAGCAGTACTTC. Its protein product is CASSWWRGRMTYEQYF.

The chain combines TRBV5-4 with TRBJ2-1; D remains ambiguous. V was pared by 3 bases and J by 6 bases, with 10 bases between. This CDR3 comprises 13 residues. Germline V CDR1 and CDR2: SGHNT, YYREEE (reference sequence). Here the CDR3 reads CASSSPLSNEQFF. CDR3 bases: TGTGCCAGCAGCTCACCACTAAGCAATGAGCAGTTCTTC.